The present entry profiles one T cell receptor beta chain with its context. Antigen unknown. The data derive from a study of cytomegalovirus exposure and HLA in healthy donors. Overall study findings and caveats: Associated with HLA alleles at 0.05 false discovery rate in a later analysis were some 16,000 TCR beta sequences.

PCR used 60 Vbeta primers and 13 Jbeta primers. Repertoires were generated with immunoSEQ multiplex PCR, while TCRdb's copy carries only in-frame clones and drops some. This table has about 150,000 clones, 65% to 75% appearing once. The germline V gene encodes CDR1 SNHLY and CDR2 FYNNEI. The V gene lost 6 bases and the J gene lost 4 bases, with 19 bases spanning the gap. The CDR3 totals 16 residues. The receptor was derived from a man aged 18 to 29 in good health and CMV-seronegative. V is TRBV2 and J is TRBJ1-5; possibly TRBD1 for D (5 bases). The sample was PBMCs. In DNA form, the CDR3 reads TGTGCCAGCAGGAACCCCGCACGGGGGGTTAATCAGCCCCAGCATTTT. Its protein product is CASRNPARGVNQPQHF.